The 2 T cell receptor beta chains reported below all come from one sample, sequenced in a study of Ad26.COV2.S vaccination and SARS-CoV-2 variants (dated by TCRdb to the early 2020s). Library preparation employed the immunoSEQ multiplex PCR assay. TCRdb holds this immuneACCESS table with in-frame rearrangements only. Some clones are missing; in checked studies, unresolved V genes explain under half, and the rest has no known cause. This sample gives 350,000 to 400,000 clones in total; approximately 90% of them show up just once. Roughly 3.5% of the sample goes to the ten largest clones. Per the publication, the treatment or condition label means: about 20 received Ad26.COV2.S at low or high dose, single or two shots; several received placebo; per-sample allocation not given. For vaccine and placebo recipients, repertoires were sequenced using samples collected on day 63 after the first injection.

The sample here was peripheral blood, taken in a trial of Ad26.COV2.S vaccine versus placebo. These receptors originate from a person aged 18-65 years who received the Ad26.COV2.S COVID-19 vaccine or a placebo.

This chain connects TRBV19 to TRBJ1-1; D is possibly TRBD1 (5 bases). Germline V lookup: CDR1 LNHDA, CDR2 SQIVND (reference sequence). This CDR3 is built from 13 residues. V lost 10 bases, J lost 3 bases, and 15 bases lay in between. CDR3 DNA: TGTGCCATCAGGGTGCCCGGGGACACTGAAGCTTTCTTT. This sequence encodes CAIRVPGDTEAFF.

The count of this clone is one. The rearrangement uses TRBV10-1 and TRBJ1-5; no clear D gene. CDR1 and CDR2 from the germline V gene are WNHNN and SYGVQD (reference sequence). The length of the CDR3 is 12 residues. V gave up 3 bases and J gave up 1 base, with 1 base separating them. CDR3 nucleotide sequence: TGCGCCAGCAGTGACAGCAATCAGCCCCAGCATTTT. It codes for CASSDSNQPQHF.